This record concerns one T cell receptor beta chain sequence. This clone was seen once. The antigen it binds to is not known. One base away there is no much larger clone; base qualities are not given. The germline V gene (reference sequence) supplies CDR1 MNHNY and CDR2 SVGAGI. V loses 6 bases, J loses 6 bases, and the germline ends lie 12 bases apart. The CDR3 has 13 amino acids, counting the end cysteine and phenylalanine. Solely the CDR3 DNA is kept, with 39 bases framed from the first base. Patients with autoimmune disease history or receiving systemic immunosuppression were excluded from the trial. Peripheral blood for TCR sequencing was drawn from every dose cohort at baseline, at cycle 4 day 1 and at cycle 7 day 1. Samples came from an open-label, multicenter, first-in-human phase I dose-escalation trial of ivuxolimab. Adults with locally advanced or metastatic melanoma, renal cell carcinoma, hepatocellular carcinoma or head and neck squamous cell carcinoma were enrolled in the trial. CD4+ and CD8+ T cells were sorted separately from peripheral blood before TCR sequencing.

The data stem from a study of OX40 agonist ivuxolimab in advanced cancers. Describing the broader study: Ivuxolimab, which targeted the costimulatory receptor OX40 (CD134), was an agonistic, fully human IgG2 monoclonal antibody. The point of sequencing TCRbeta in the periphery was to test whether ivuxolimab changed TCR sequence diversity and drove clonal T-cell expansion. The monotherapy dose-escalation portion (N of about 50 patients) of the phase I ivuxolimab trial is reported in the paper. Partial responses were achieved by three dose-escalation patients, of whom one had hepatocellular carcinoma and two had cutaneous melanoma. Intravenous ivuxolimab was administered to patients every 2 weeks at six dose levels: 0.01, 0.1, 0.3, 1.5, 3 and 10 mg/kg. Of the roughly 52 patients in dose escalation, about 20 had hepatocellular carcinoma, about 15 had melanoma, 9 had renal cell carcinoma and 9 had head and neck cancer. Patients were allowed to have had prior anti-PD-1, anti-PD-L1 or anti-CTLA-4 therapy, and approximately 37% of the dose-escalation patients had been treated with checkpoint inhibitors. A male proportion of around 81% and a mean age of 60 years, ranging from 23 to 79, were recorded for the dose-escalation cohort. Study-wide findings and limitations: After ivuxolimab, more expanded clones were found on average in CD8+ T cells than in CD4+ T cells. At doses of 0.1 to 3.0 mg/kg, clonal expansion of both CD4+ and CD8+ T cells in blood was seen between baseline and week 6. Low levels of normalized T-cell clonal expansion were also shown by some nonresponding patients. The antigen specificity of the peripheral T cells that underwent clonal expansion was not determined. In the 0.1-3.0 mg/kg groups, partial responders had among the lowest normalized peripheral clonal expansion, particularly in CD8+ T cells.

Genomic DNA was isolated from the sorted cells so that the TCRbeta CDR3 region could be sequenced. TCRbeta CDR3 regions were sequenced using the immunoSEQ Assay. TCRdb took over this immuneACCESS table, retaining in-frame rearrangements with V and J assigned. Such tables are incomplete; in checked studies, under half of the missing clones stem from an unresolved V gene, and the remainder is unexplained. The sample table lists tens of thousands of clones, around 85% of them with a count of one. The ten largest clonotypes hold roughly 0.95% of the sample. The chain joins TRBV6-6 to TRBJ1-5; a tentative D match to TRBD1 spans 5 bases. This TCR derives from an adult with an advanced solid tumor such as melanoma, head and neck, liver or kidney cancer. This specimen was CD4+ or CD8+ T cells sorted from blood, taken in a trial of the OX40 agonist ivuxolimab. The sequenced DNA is TGTGCCAGCAGGGGACTTGGCGGTCAGCCCCAGCATTTT. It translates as CASRGLGGQPQHF.